The 6 T cell receptor beta chains below come from one sample, sequenced in a study of early T cells in non-severe SARS-CoV-2 infection. TCRdb reanalysed the 5' RACE reads using MiXCR and keeps one entry per CDR3 protein. Among over 25,000 distinct CDR3 sequences, approximately 5.4% were seen once, and the ten largest hold more than 0.7%. The sequenced sample was whole blood. These receptors all stem from an adult who was a healthcare worker with PCR-confirmed SARS-CoV-2 infection or an uninfected control (not recorded which).

Notes on this clonotype: A clone one base away is much larger, so this may be a read error. V usage is TRBV10-3 and J usage is TRBJ2-1, with D tentatively TRBD1 (6 bases). The V gene lost 6 bases and the J gene lost 0 bases, with 12 bases spanning the gap. Germline V gene lookup returns CDR1 ENHRY and CDR2 SYGVKD. The CDR3 extends over 15 amino acids. The DNA of the CDR3 is TGTGCCATCAGGCAGGACAGAAGCTCCTACAATGAGCAGTTCTTC. Amino acid sequence: CAIRQDRSSYNEQFF.

In this sample, this clonotype is medium-sized. The V call is TRBV12-3 or TRBV12-4, the J call TRBJ1-3, with D possibly matching TRBD1 (6 bases). This CDR3 is built from 19 residues. The V end was cut by 7 bases, the J end by 0 bases, with 25 bases between. The chain's CDR3 is CASTPRFGQSRSSGNTIYF. CDR3 nucleotide sequence: TGTGCCAGCACCCCCAGGTTTGGACAGAGTCGAAGCTCTGGAAACACCATATATTTT.

This clonotype occurred a few times. The chain couples TRBV10-3 to TRBJ1-1; the D is unclear. V lost 7 bases, J lost 4 bases, and 19 bases lay in between. The CDR3 has 15 amino acids. CDR1 is ENHRY, CDR2 SYGVKD, per germline. For the CDR3, the DNA is TGTGCCATCACCGCAAGAAGTGGGGTAGGCACTGAAGCTTTCTTT. Protein sequence: CAITARSGVGTEAFF.

This clonotype was observed a few times. The chain joins TRBV6-6 to TRBJ1-4; D gene uncertain. The CDR3 is 13 residues long. Trimming took off 8 bases at V and 2 bases at J, with 9 bases between the two ends. Per germline, CDR1 MNHNY and CDR2 SVGAGI (reference sequence). CDR3 amino acids: CASDGGTNEKLFF. For the CDR3, the DNA is TGTGCCAGCGATGGTGGGACTAATGAAAAACTGTTTTTT.

At least ten counts were recorded for this clonotype. The V and J genes are TRBV12-3 or TRBV12-4 and TRBJ1-5; D gene unclear. Trimming removed 2 bases at V and 4 bases at J, with 6 bases between. The CDR3 runs to 13 residues. This chain's CDR3 is CASSLSGNQPQHF. The CDR3 region has the DNA TGTGCCAGCAGTTTATCGGGGAATCAGCCCCAGCATTTT.

This clonotype was found a few times. The J gene is TRBJ1-6, the V gene TRBV5-1; 9 bases agree with TRBD1. This CDR3 has 16 amino acids. Per the germline V gene, CDR1 is SGHRS and CDR2 is YFSETQ. The J segment lost 4 bases and the V segment lost 5 bases, leaving 7 bases of the junction unmatched. The CDR3 coding sequence is TGCGCCAGCAGAAAACAGGGGGCAGGGTATAATTCACCCCTCCACTTT. Its protein is CASRKQGAGYNSPLHF. Together with reference TRBV5-1 and TRBJ1-6, the CDR3 gives the full variable domain: KAGVTQTPRYLIKTRGQQVTLSCSPISGHRSVSWYQQTPGQGLQFLFEYFSETQRNKGNFPGRFSGRQFSNSRSEMNVSTLELGDSALYLCASRKQGAGYNSPLHFGNGTRLTVT.